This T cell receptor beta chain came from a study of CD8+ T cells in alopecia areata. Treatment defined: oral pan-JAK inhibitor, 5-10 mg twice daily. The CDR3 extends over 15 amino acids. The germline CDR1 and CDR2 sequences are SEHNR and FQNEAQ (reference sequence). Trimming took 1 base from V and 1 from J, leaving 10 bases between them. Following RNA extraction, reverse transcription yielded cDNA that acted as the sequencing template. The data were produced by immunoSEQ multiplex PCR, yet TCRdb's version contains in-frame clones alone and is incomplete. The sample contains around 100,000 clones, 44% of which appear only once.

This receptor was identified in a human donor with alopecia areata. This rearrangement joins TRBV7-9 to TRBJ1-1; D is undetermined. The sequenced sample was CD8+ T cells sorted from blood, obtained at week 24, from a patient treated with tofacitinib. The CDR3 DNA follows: TGTGCCAGCAGCTTAGTTAGGGCCAAGAACACTGAAGCTTTCTTT. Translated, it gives CASSLVRAKNTEAFF.